The clone carrying this TCR beta chain was seen a few times. The CDR3 totals 16 residues. The V end lost 1 base, the J end lost 6 bases, and 15 bases lay between the germline ends. From germline, CDR1 is LGHDT and CDR2 YNNKEL (reference sequence). This record comes from a study of blood T cell repertoires in COVID-19. Generated by immunoSEQ multiplex PCR, the TCRdb table keeps only in-frame clones and is missing some. The table lists about 220,000 clones, roughly 85% of them singletons. The sequence derives from a woman in her seventies with COVID-19, enrolled during active disease. The J gene is TRBJ1-4, the V gene TRBV3-1 (or the pseudogene TRBV3-2); D is possibly TRBD1 (6 bases). Sequenced sample: peripheral blood. CDR3 nucleotides: TGTGCCAGCAGCCAAGGTGTGGGGGCAGGTGATGAAAAACTGTTTTTT. Translating gives CASSQGVGAGDEKLFF.